The 21 T cell receptor beta chains below were found in one sample sequenced in a study of T-cell memory formation after mild COVID-19. TCRdb re-called the 5' RACE reads with MiXCR, one entry per CDR3 protein. The sample records 470,000 or so distinct CDR3 sequences, 20% to 30% being singletons. The sequencing sample was made of PBMCs or a T cell subset sorted from them (not recorded which). Receptors were obtained from an adult woman who had mild COVID-19 (a few samples of this study predate the infection). Cell type and time point are not known.

This clonotype was observed a few times. This chain connects TRBV25-1 to TRBJ2-3; 8 nucleotides line up with TRBD2. Per germline, CDR1 MGHDK and CDR2 SYGVNS. CDR3 length: 16 amino acids. The trim removed 4 bases at V and 5 bases at J, leaving 11 bases unmatched. CDR3 region: CASSVRGLAVGDTQYF. The CDR3 coding sequence is TGTGCCAGCAGTGTCAGAGGACTAGCCGTGGGAGATACGCAGTATTTT.

This chain links TRBV20-1 with TRBJ2-7, with 7 bases aligning to TRBD2. CDR1 DFQATT and CDR2 SNEGSKA come from the germline V gene (reference sequence). V shed 6 bases, J shed 2 bases, and the junction held 13 bases outside the gene matches. CDR3 length: 15 residues. The CDR3 DNA reads TGCAGTGCCCCCTCTATGTCGGGAGGCACCTACGAGCAGTACTTC. This encodes CSAPSMSGGTYEQYF.

The chain uses TRBV5-4 and TRBJ2-2; D ambiguous. The CDR3 totals 14 residues. V lost 1 base, J lost 6 bases, and 10 bases lay in between. From germline, CDR1 is SGHNT and CDR2 YYREEE (reference sequence). The chain's CDR3 is CASSLFGGAGELFF. The DNA for the CDR3 is TGTGCCAGCAGCTTGTTCGGTGGCGCCGGGGAGCTGTTTTTT.

The sample holds a few counts of this clonotype. J is TRBJ2-3 and V is TRBV3-1; D could derive from TRBD1 or TRBD2 (5 bases each). The CDR3 sequence is 15 residues long. The ends were cut back, 1 base at V and 3 bases at J, with 11 bases in the middle. Germline V gene lookup returns CDR1 LGHDT and CDR2 YNNKEL (reference sequence). CDR3: CASSQASRGTDTQYF. The CDR3 DNA is TGTGCCAGCAGCCAAGCATCGAGGGGAACAGATACGCAGTATTTT.

The V gene is TRBV29-1, the J gene TRBJ2-3; TRBD2 agrees at 15 bases. Germline loops: CDR1 SQVTM, CDR2 ANQGSEA. This CDR3 has 16 residues. CDR3 region: CRVSPGLAGGSDTQYF. The CDR3 DNA is TGCAGAGTTTCTCCGGGACTAGCGGGAGGTTCAGATACGCAGTATTTT.

The chain recombines TRBV5-5 with TRBJ2-1; weak D call: TRBD2 (6 bases). The V and J ends lost 2 bases and 7 bases respectively, with 19 bases between them. Germline V gives CDR1 SGHKS, CDR2 YYEKEE (reference sequence). The CDR3 runs 16 residues. In nucleotides, the CDR3 is TGTGCCAGCAGCTTTGGAGGGACCCTAGAAAATAATGAGCAGTTCTTC. Its translation: CASSFGGTLENNEQFF.

The V gene is TRBV7-6, the J gene TRBJ1-2, with D possibly TRBD1 on 6 matching bases. V was shortened by 5 bases and J by 6 bases, with 13 bases between the two germline ends. The germline V gene has CDR1 SGHVS and CDR2 FNYEAQ. The length of the CDR3 is 13 residues. CDR3 DNA sequence: TGTGCCAGCAGCGGTATTGGGGGGCATGGCTACACCTTC. Residues: CASSGIGGHGYTF.

The rearrangement uses TRBV10-3 and TRBJ2-7, with D tentatively TRBD1 (5 bases). There are 12 residues in the CDR3. Trimming pared 4 bases from V and 9 bases from J, leaving 13 bases between. From germline, CDR1 is ENHRY and CDR2 SYGVKD. CDR3 sequence reads: CAISVTRAGQYF. The CDR3 DNA reads TGTGCCATCAGTGTCACCAGGGCAGGGCAGTACTTC.

The chain links TRBV3-1 to TRBJ1-2, with D possibly matching TRBD1 (5 bases). The CDR3 consists of 14 residues. CDR1 and CDR2 from the germline V gene are LGHDT and YNNKEL (reference sequence). V was clipped by 1 base and J by 6 bases, with 12 bases between them. The CDR3 reads CASSQGWGSNGYTF. CDR3 sequence (DNA): TGTGCCAGCAGCCAAGGTTGGGGGAGTAATGGCTACACCTTC.

This clonotype was counted between two and nine times. The chain uses TRBV12-3 or TRBV12-4 and TRBJ2-3; a possible D gene is TRBD2 (7 bases). Trimming removed 5 bases at V and 2 bases at J, with 26 bases between. This CDR3 contains 19 residues. The CDR3 bases are TGTGCCAGCAGTCCCCCTGCCGCGACGGCGGGGGCCGTCACAGATACGCAGTATTTT. It codes for CASSPPAATAGAVTDTQYF.

CDR3 in amino acids: CASSFTRGNTEAFF. CDR3 bases: TGTGCCAGCAGTTTTACTCGGGGGAACACTGAAGCTTTCTTT. The chain links TRBV12-3 or TRBV12-4 to TRBJ1-1; no definite D call. V was trimmed by 3 bases and J by 1 base, leaving 9 bases between them. The length of the CDR3 is 14 residues.

J is TRBJ2-7 and V is TRBV3-1; D is unresolved. Germline V gives CDR1 LGHDT, CDR2 YNNKEL (reference sequence). The CDR3 covers 12 residues. Trimming removed 2 bases from V and 3 bases from J, with 5 bases in between. CDR3 bases: TGTGCCAGCAGCCAATTCTTCTACGAGCAGTACTTC. This codes for CASSQFFYEQYF.

The chain employs TRBV7-6 and TRBJ2-1; the match to TRBD2 covers 8 bases. After removal of 1 base from V and 7 bases from J, the junction contained 6 bases not matched to a gene. CDR1 is SGHVS and CDR2 is FNYEAQ in the germline V gene. This CDR3 comprises 15 residues. CDR3 sequence: CASSLGAGGINEQFF. The CDR3 DNA is TGTGCCAGCAGCTTAGGGGCGGGGGGAATAAATGAGCAGTTCTTC.

Only a few counts were recorded for this clonotype. J is TRBJ1-1 and V is TRBV5-1; D perhaps matches TRBD1 (6 bases). The CDR3 is 15 amino acids. Between the trimmed V and J ends, which lost 0 bases and 1 base, there was a span of 10 bases. Looked up from germline, CDR1 is SGHRS and CDR2 is YFSETQ. In nucleotides, the CDR3 is TGCGCCAGCAGCTTGGATACAGGGCCGAACACTGAAGCTTTCTTT. It specifies CASSLDTGPNTEAFF.

The CDR3 coding sequence is TGCGCCAGCAGTGAGCTACTAGCGGTGGAAGAGACCCAGTACTTC. Protein sequence: CASSELLAVEETQYF. This rearrangement joins TRBV10-1 to TRBJ2-5, with 8 bases aligning to TRBD2. After removal of 2 bases from V and 3 bases from J, the junction contained 5 bases not matched to a gene. Looked up from germline, CDR1 is WNHNN and CDR2 is SYGVQD (reference sequence). The CDR3 extends over 15 amino acids.

The chain links TRBV5-1 to TRBJ2-3, with D perhaps TRBD2 (6 bases). Trimming took 0 bases from V and 0 from J, leaving 14 bases between them. Per the germline V gene, CDR1 is SGHRS and CDR2 is YFSETQ. The CDR3 spans 17 residues. The CDR3 protein is CASSLAIGGSSTDTQYF. As DNA, the CDR3 is TGCGCCAGCAGCTTGGCCATTGGGGGGTCGAGCACAGATACGCAGTATTTT.

The table lists this clonotype with a few counts. The rearrangement uses TRBV24-1 and TRBJ2-1; D perhaps matches TRBD1 (6 bases). The CDR3 consists of 16 residues. Germline CDR1 and CDR2: KGHDR and SFDVKD. Trimming removed 0 bases at V and 2 bases at J, with 10 bases between. For the CDR3, the DNA is TGTGCCACCAGTGATTTGTCCGAGGGGGCCTACAATGAGCAGTTCTTC. This encodes CATSDLSEGAYNEQFF.

This clonotype was seen just once. The chain links TRBV19 to TRBJ2-1; 9 nucleotides align to TRBD2. The CDR3 has 15 residues. The J segment lost 3 bases and the V segment lost 4 bases, leaving 4 bases of the junction unmatched. CDR1 is LNHDA, CDR2 SQIVND, per germline (reference sequence). CDR3 protein: CASSSGGAFYNEQFF. The CDR3 bases are TGTGCCAGTAGTAGCGGGGGGGCATTCTACAATGAGCAGTTCTTC.

The J gene is TRBJ1-6, the V gene TRBV12-3 or TRBV12-4; no clear D gene. The V and J ends lost 3 bases and 4 bases respectively, with 13 bases between them. The CDR3 has 16 residues. Here the CDR3 DNA reads TGTGCCAGCAGTTTCCGCTTCAGTGGGTATAATTCACCCCTCCACTTT. Translating it yields CASSFRFSGYNSPLHF.

A few counts support this clonotype. The CDR3: CASSWGIRQVLQETQYF. CDR3 nucleotide sequence: TGTGCCAGCAGCTGGGGAATTCGACAGGTTTTGCAAGAGACCCAGTACTTC. The chain uses TRBV5-6 and TRBJ2-5, with D possibly TRBD1 on 6 matching bases. Germline V gene sequence: CDR1 SGHDT, CDR2 YYEEEE. There are 17 residues in the CDR3. V dropped 3 bases and J dropped 2 bases, with 20 bases sitting between them. The full variable domain, completed using reference TRBV5-6 and TRBJ2-5, is DAGVTQSPTHLIKTRGQQVTLRCSPKSGHDTVSWYQQALGQGPQFIFQYYEEEERQRGNFPDRFSGHQFPNYSSELNVNALLLGDSALYLCASSWGIRQVLQETQYFGPGTRLLVL.

The rearrangement uses TRBV6-5 and TRBJ1-1, with 7 bases fitting TRBD1. This CDR3 is 14 amino acids long. Looked up from germline, CDR1 is MNHEY and CDR2 is SVGAGI. With 6 bases clipped from V and 0 bases from J, the junction kept 4 bases outside the gene matches. The CDR3 sequence: CASREQGVNTEAFF. CDR3 in DNA: TGTGCCAGCAGAGAGCAGGGGGTGAACACTGAAGCTTTCTTT.